This T cell receptor (beta chain) was found in a study of blood T cell repertoires in COVID-19. Sequenced by immunoSEQ multiplex PCR; TCRdb stores in-frame clones only, minus some. The sample comprises roughly 140,000 clones, 80% to 90% of which are singletons, and roughly 1.6% rests with the top ten. The CDR3 has 14 residues. CDR1 SEHNR and CDR2 FQNEAQ come from the germline V gene (reference sequence). V lost 3 bases and J lost 4; bases outside the gene matches: 3. This receptor was identified in a woman between 45 and 65 years old with acute or convalescent COVID-19. Sequenced material: peripheral blood. The gene calls are TRBV7-9 and TRBJ2-3; 8 bases fit TRBD2. CDR3 sequence reads: CASSLGLGPDTQYF. The DNA for the CDR3 is TGTGCCAGCAGCTTGGGACTAGGACCAGATACGCAGTATTTT.